This T cell receptor beta chain was sequenced during a study of long-term antiretroviral therapy in people with HIV (dated by TCRdb to the early 2020s). Background for the entire study: The earliest samples were collected roughly a decade before the 2015 WHO recommendation for immediate ART, at a time when ART was usually postponed until CD4 counts fell. A retrospective serial study tested whether ART initiation and durable HIV suppression were associated with changes in peripheral blood TRB repertoire composition and diversity. The cohort contributed about 200 cryopreserved PBMC samples from a few dozen adults with confirmed HIV infection, collected serially over a mean of 6 years (range 1-12). Of the roughly 30 participants with HIV, approximately 11 were female. No cross-contamination during QIAcube processing turned up in test extractions that ran a monoclonal T-cell line alongside 30 to 35 polyclonal samples. Findings and caveats that apply to the study as a whole: Because pre-ART samples had limited cell numbers, unsorted PBMC were profiled rather than sorted CD4+ and CD8+ T cells. No data were available on ART adherence, viral resistance or therapy changes, limiting inferences about post-ART repertoire changes. ART initiation was associated with a significant increase in TRB diversity, but diversity stayed significantly below transplant donor controls even after long-term ART. Since PBMC availability was limited, sequencing covered only the TCR beta chain, with no alpha chain pairing. The samples span the years 2004 to 2017, and the ART regimens used at that time may not be as effective as current regimens. Narrower CDR3 length ranges were observed in HIV repertoires than in controls, and an antigen-experienced repertoire with only a slight naive shift after ART was suggested by the network structure. At every time point, the repertoire was dominated by expanded TRB clones first identified before ART initiation, although this dominance fluctuated and, in many PLHIV, declined after ART.

V is reduced by 2 bases and J by 2 bases, leaving a spacing of 13 bases between them. Per the germline V gene, SQVTM is the CDR1 and ANQGSEA is the CDR2. The CDR3 has 14 amino acids, counting the end cysteine and phenylalanine. Just CDR3 DNA is preserved here, 42 bases in frame from base 1. Sequencing of the TRB variable region was done with the immunoSEQ hsTCRB v3.0 assay at survey level resolution. The target sequencing depth for TRB was roughly 35,000-50,000 T-cell genomes per sample. Pooled TRB libraries were sequenced on an Illumina MiSeq with a v3 150-cycle kit. The authors processed their data as follows. Analysis of repertoires was carried out in R inside a reproducible Nextflow workflow spanning QC, data transformation and analysis. Custom analyses were implemented in LymphoSeq2, an R package for AIRR-Seq data exploration. Four samples that yielded fewer than 5000 total TRB sequences were excluded, so that more than 150 HIV repertoires were analyzed. Of the roughly 190 retained HIV repertoires, about 61 were collected before and 120 to 130 after ART initiation. Each repertoire was downsampled to 5000 TRB nucleotide sequences, and summary statistics were averaged across 100 downsampling iterations. Only TRB sequences with CDR3 regions of at least seven amino acids were retained for analysis. Diversity was assessed using a clonality score derived from Shannon entropy and using the Gini coefficient. Repertoire networks linked the top 5000 CDR3 amino acid sequences whenever two sequences differed by an edit distance of one. For TRB CDR3 amino acid sequences, antigen specificity groups and MHC restriction were predicted with GLIPH2. CDR3 amino acid sequences were matched against VDJdb and McPAS-TCR to flag known CMV, EBV, HIV or tissue antigen associations. Pre-ART, post-ART and control groups were compared with Wilcoxon signed-rank tests and Holm-Bonferroni correction. The immuneACCESS repertoire file appears here via TCRdb, limited to in-frame rearrangements. These files lack a portion of the clones; in checked studies, under half of the deficit traces to unresolved V genes, and the cause of the others is not known. For V, J and clone size, that table is used; D and trimming come from the DNA. The sample records more than 30,000 clones, about four fifths of which are singletons. The ten largest clones take up roughly 7.3% of the sample.

Participants were included only if at least one PBMC sample before ART initiation and at least two post-ART samples were available. Treatment was received in the United States of America by all participants with HIV. Before DNA extraction, cryopreserved samples of roughly 0.9-10 million PBMC were thawed and then washed. At the time of the earliest PBMC sample for each participant with HIV, ages ranged from about 23 to 60 years. PBMC samples were contributed by each participant from 1-4 timepoints before ART initiation and 2-8 timepoints after ART initiation, with a median of 7 samples. For every participant, serial HIV viral load, CD4+ T-cell count, ART history and demographic data were obtained. Using a Qiagen kit on a QIAcube, genomic DNA was extracted from unsorted PBMC, with samples processed in batches of 12. A remark on this clone: Its cognate antigen has yet to be identified. It has no much larger one-base neighbor in the sample; base qualities were not kept.

This TCR was recovered from a man between 18 and 29 years old with HIV. Here the chain combines TRBV29-1 and TRBJ2-7, with TRBD2 perhaps the D gene, on 6 matching bases. This specimen was unsorted PBMCs, taken 0.4 years before starting antiretroviral therapy. The DNA is as follows: TGCAGCGTTGAATATCTCGGGGGTACCTACGAGCAGTACTTC. Its product reads: CSVEYLGGTYEQYF.